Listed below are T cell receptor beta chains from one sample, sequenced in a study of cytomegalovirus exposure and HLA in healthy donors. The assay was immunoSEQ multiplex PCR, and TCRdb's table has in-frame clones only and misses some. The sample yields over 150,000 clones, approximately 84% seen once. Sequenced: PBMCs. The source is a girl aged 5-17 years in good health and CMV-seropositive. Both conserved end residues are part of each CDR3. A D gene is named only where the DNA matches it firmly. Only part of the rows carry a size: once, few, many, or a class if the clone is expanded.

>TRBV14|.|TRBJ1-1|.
CASSHPGNTEAFF
TGTGCCAGCAGCCACCCCGGGAACACTGAAGCTTTCTTT
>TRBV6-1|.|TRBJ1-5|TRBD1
CASSEGEQGGQPQHF
TGTGCCAGCAGTGAAGGAGAACAGGGGGGGCAGCCCCAGCATTTT
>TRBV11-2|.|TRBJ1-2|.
CASSLDSGPNYGYTF
TGTGCCAGCAGCTTAGATTCAGGGCCAAACTATGGCTACACCTTC
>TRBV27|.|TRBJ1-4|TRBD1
CASSFLWDSNEKLFF
TGTGCCAGCAGTTTCTTGTGGGACAGTAATGAAAAACTGTTTTTT
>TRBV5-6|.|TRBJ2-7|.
CASSTGDSGSYEQYF
TGTGCCAGCAGCACGGGGGACAGCGGCTCCTACGAGCAGTACTTC
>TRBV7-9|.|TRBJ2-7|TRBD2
CASSTTSGTYEQYF
TGTGCCAGCAGCACGACTAGCGGGACCTACGAGCAGTACTTC
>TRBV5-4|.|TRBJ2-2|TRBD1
CASSSGGQGNTGELFF
TGTGCCAGCAGCTCCGGGGGACAGGGAAACACCGGGGAGCTGTTTTTT
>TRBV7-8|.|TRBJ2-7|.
CASSSRGTPYEQYF
TGTGCCAGCAGCTCGAGGGGGACGCCCTACGAGCAGTACTTC
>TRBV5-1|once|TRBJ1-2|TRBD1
CASSFRGQGYGYTF
TGCGCCAGCAGCTTCCGGGGACAGGGCTATGGCTACACCTTC
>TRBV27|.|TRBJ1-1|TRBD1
CASAPGQGIEAFF
TGTGCCAGTGCTCCGGGACAGGGGATTGAAGCTTTCTTT
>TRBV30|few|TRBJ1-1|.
CAWKGGGTEAFF
TGTGCCTGGAAAGGAGGAGGTACTGAAGCTTTCTTT
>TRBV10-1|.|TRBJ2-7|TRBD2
CASSPGLAGGSSYEQYF
TGCGCCAGCAGCCCGGGACTAGCGGGGGGGAGCTCCTACGAGCAGTACTTC
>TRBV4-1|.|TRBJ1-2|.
CASRGGGIWTF
TGCGCCAGCAGAGGGGGGGGGATTTGGACCTTC
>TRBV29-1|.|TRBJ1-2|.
CSVGGGPVNYGYTF
TGCAGCGTTGGGGGGGGACCGGTAAATTATGGCTACACCTTC
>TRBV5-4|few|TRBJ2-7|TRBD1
CASSLTTGFNEQYF
TGTGCCAGCAGCTTAACGACAGGGTTTAACGAGCAGTACTTC
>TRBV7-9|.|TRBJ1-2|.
CASSPSGMGAANYGYTF
TGTGCCAGCAGCCCCTCCGGGATGGGGGCCGCTAACTATGGCTACACCTTC
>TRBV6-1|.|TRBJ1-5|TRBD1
CASSEQPGQGRQPQHF
TGTGCCAGCAGTGAACAACCGGGACAGGGACGCCAGCCCCAGCATTTT
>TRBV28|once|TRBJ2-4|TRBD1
CASSLDRGPDKNIQYF
TGTGCCAGCAGTTTAGACAGGGGGCCGGACAAAAACATTCAGTACTTC
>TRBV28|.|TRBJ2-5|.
CASSFMETQYF
TGTGCCAGCAGTTTTATGGAGACCCAGTACTTC
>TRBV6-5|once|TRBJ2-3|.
CASSGGVSNTQYF
TGTGCCAGCAGCGGCGGGGTTTCAAATACGCAGTATTTT
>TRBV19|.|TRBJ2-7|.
CASSILPGYEQYF
TGTGCCAGTAGTATACTTCCGGGCTACGAGCAGTACTTC
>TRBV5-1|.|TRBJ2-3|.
CASSETGSITDTQYF
TGCGCCAGCAGCGAAACAGGGTCAATCACAGATACGCAGTATTTT
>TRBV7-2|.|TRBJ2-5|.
CASSLARAQETQYF
TGTGCCAGCAGCTTAGCGAGGGCCCAAGAGACCCAGTACTTC
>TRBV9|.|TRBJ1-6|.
CASSQRGAPSPLHF
TGTGCCAGCAGCCAACGGGGGGCACCATCACCCCTCCACTTT
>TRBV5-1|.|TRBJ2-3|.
CASSPQAGGDTQYF
TGCGCCAGCAGCCCTCAGGCGGGCGGAGATACGCAGTATTTT
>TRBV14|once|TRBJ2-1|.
CASSRVGLISSYNEQFF
TGTGCCAGCAGCCGAGTTGGGCTGATAAGCTCCTACAATGAGCAGTTCTTC
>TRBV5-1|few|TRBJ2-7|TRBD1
CASSLSGQGSYEQYF
TGCGCCAGCAGCTTGTCAGGACAGGGATCCTACGAGCAGTACTTC
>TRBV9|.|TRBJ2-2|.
CASRLGATGELFF
TGTGCCAGCAGATTAGGGGCCACCGGGGAGCTGTTTTTT
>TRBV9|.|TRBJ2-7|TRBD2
CASSESGLAEVQYF
TGTGCCAGCAGCGAGTCGGGACTAGCCGAAGTTCAGTACTTC
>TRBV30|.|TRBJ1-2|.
CAWSAGLNYGYTF
TGTGCCTGGAGTGCTGGACTTAATTATGGCTACACCTTC
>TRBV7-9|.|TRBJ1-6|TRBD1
CASSSQSDRGRSPLHF
TGTGCCAGCAGCTCTCAATCAGACAGGGGGAGGTCACCCCTCCACTTT
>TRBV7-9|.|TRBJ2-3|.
CASSPDSPSTDTQYF
TGTGCCAGCAGCCCCGACAGTCCTAGCACAGATACGCAGTATTTT
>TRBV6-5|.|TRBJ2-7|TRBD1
CASSYHRDRDYEQYF
TGTGCCAGCAGTTACCACCGGGACAGGGACTACGAGCAGTACTTC
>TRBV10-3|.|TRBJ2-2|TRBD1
CAIRPDRGGNTGELFF
TGTGCCATCAGACCCGACAGGGGGGGGAACACCGGGGAGCTGTTTTTT
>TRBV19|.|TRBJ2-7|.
CASSIRSGPAPFYEQYF
TGTGCCAGTAGTATTCGTAGCGGACCCGCACCCTTCTACGAGCAGTACTTC
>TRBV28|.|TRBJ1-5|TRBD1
CASSDPRQGRTQPQHF
TGTGCCAGCAGTGACCCACGACAGGGTAGAACTCAGCCCCAGCATTTT
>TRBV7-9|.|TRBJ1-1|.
CASSKFNSQAFF
TGTGCCAGCAGCAAGTTTAACAGTCAAGCTTTCTTT
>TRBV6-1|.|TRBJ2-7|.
CASSEAWTEDYEQYF
TGTGCCAGCAGTGAAGCATGGACAGAAGACTACGAGCAGTACTTC
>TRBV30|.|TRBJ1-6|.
CAWRGARPFPLHF
TGTGCCTGGAGGGGGGCCAGACCCTTTCCCCTCCACTTT
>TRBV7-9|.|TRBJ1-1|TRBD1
CASSLYQGAFLGTEAFF
TGTGCCAGCAGCTTATACCAGGGGGCTTTTTTAGGCACTGAAGCTTTCTTT
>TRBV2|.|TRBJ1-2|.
CASSEAPGNYGYTF
TGTGCCAGCAGTGAAGCGCCCGGTAACTATGGCTACACCTTC
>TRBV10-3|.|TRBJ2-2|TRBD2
CAIRRSGETNTGELFF
TGTGCCATCCGCCGTAGCGGGGAGACGAACACCGGGGAGCTGTTTTTT
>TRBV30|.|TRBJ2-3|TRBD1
CAWGGTGKRTDTQYF
TGTGCCTGGGGCGGGACAGGGAAAAGGACAGATACGCAGTATTTT
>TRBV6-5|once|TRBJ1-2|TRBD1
CASSRTGENGYTF
TGTGCCAGCAGTCGGACAGGGGAAAATGGCTACACCTTC
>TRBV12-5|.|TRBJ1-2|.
CASGVTLGGGYTF
TGTGCTAGTGGTGTCACCCTCGGGGGAGGCTACACCTTC
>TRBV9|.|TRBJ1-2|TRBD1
CASSVGDRGHGYGYTF
TGTGCCAGCAGCGTAGGGGACAGGGGGCATGGCTATGGCTACACCTTC
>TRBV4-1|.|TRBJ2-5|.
CASSQDITQTTQYF
TGCGCCAGCAGCCAAGATATCACACAGACGACCCAGTACTTC